A selection of T cell receptor beta chains follows, all from one sample in a study of shared clonotypes between healthy human individuals. TCRdb's table, derived via immunoSEQ multiplex PCR, lists solely in-frame clones and lacks some. This sample has around 2,000,000 clones, with about 95% found just once. Sequences were obtained from naive CD8+ T cells sorted from blood. The receptors shown here come from a man between 18 and 29 years old in good health. Each CDR3 is given with its conserved first and last residue. A D gene is named only where the DNA matches it firmly. Clone size is given for some rows only: seen once, a few or many times, or a class if the clone is expanded.

d_call: TRBD2; v_call: TRBV28; j_call: TRBJ2-3; clone_size: .; cdr3_aa: CASSLTSGGGDTQYF; cdr3_nt: TGTGCCAGCAGTTTGACTAGCGGGGGGGGAGATACGCAGTATTTT
d_call: TRBD2; v_call: TRBV27; j_call: TRBJ2-1; clone_size: .; cdr3_aa: CASSRTSGGYSYNEQFF; cdr3_nt: TGTGCCAGCAGCAGGACTAGCGGGGGGTACTCCTACAATGAGCAGTTCTTC
d_call: TRBD2; v_call: TRBV6-5; j_call: TRBJ2-7; clone_size: .; cdr3_aa: CASSYSRAGGDEQYF; cdr3_nt: TGTGCCAGCAGTTACTCGCGGGCGGGAGGAGACGAGCAGTACTTC
d_call: TRBD2; v_call: TRBV7-2; j_call: TRBJ2-5; clone_size: .; cdr3_aa: CASSATSGEKGETQYF; cdr3_nt: TGTGCCAGCAGTGCTACTAGCGGGGAGAAGGGAGAGACCCAGTACTTC
d_call: .; v_call: TRBV2; j_call: TRBJ1-1; clone_size: few; cdr3_aa: CASRGEGNTEAFF; cdr3_nt: TGTGCCAGCAGGGGCGAGGGGAACACTGAAGCTTTCTTT
d_call: TRBD2; v_call: TRBV10-2; j_call: TRBJ2-5; clone_size: .; cdr3_aa: CASTSRTSVEETQYF; cdr3_nt: TGCGCCAGCACCAGTAGGACTAGCGTGGAAGAGACCCAGTACTTC
d_call: .; v_call: TRBV10-3; j_call: TRBJ2-1; clone_size: .; cdr3_aa: CAIGRAPEGYNEQFF; cdr3_nt: TGTGCCATCGGTAGGGCCCCAGAGGGTTACAATGAGCAGTTCTTC
d_call: .; v_call: TRBV27; j_call: TRBJ2-7; clone_size: .; cdr3_aa: CASSLGAGYEQYF; cdr3_nt: TGTGCCAGCAGTCTTGGGGCAGGCTACGAGCAGTACTTC
d_call: .; v_call: TRBV9; j_call: TRBJ2-3; clone_size: .; cdr3_aa: CASSVEAGNIGTDTQYF; cdr3_nt: TGTGCCAGCAGCGTAGAGGCAGGGAACATTGGCACAGATACGCAGTATTTT
d_call: .; v_call: TRBV5-1; j_call: TRBJ2-3; clone_size: .; cdr3_aa: CASSLGRQDTQYF; cdr3_nt: TGCGCCAGCAGCTTGGGTCGGCAGGATACGCAGTATTTT
d_call: .; v_call: TRBV7-9; j_call: TRBJ2-7; clone_size: .; cdr3_aa: CASSHGAAGYEQYF; cdr3_nt: TGTGCCAGCAGCCATGGGGCTGCAGGCTACGAGCAGTACTTC
d_call: TRBD1; v_call: TRBV7-6; j_call: TRBJ2-2; clone_size: .; cdr3_aa: CASSLPGQGADTGELFF; cdr3_nt: TGTGCCAGCAGCTTACCAGGACAGGGGGCGGACACCGGGGAGCTGTTTTTT
d_call: .; v_call: TRBV15; j_call: TRBJ2-7; clone_size: .; cdr3_aa: CATSRVDSYEQYF; cdr3_nt: TGTGCCACCAGCAGAGTTGACTCCTACGAGCAGTACTTC
d_call: .; v_call: TRBV6-6; j_call: TRBJ1-1; clone_size: .; cdr3_aa: CASSEIRNTEAFF; cdr3_nt: TGTGCCAGCAGTGAGATAAGAAACACTGAAGCTTTCTTT
d_call: TRBD2; v_call: TRBV2; j_call: TRBJ2-7; clone_size: .; cdr3_aa: CASSERGTSVTYEQYF; cdr3_nt: TGTGCCAGCAGTGAAAGAGGGACTAGCGTTACCTACGAGCAGTACTTC
d_call: .; v_call: TRBV4-3; j_call: TRBJ1-1; clone_size: .; cdr3_aa: CASSEIKTVMNTEAFF; cdr3_nt: TGCGCCAGCAGCGAAATAAAAACAGTCATGAACACTGAAGCTTTCTTT
d_call: .; v_call: TRBV29-1; j_call: TRBJ1-2; clone_size: .; cdr3_aa: CSVEVGYTF; cdr3_nt: TGCAGCGTTGAGGTTGGCTACACCTTC
d_call: .; v_call: TRBV6-6; j_call: TRBJ2-2; clone_size: .; cdr3_aa: CASSPGNTGELFF; cdr3_nt: TGTGCCAGCAGCCCGGGGAACACCGGGGAGCTGTTTTTT
d_call: .; v_call: TRBV4-3; j_call: TRBJ2-1; clone_size: .; cdr3_aa: CASSQIGGTYNEQFF; cdr3_nt: TGCGCCAGCAGCCAAATCGGTGGCACCTACAATGAGCAGTTCTTC
d_call: .; v_call: TRBV2; j_call: TRBJ1-1; clone_size: .; cdr3_aa: CASSEVPPIRLGDTEAFF; cdr3_nt: TGTGCCAGCAGTGAAGTCCCCCCAATCCGTCTAGGGGACACTGAAGCTTTCTTT
d_call: .; v_call: TRBV7-8; j_call: TRBJ1-1; clone_size: .; cdr3_aa: CASSLEGSLRYDNTEAFF; cdr3_nt: TGTGCCAGCAGCTTAGAGGGCAGCCTCAGATATGACAACACTGAAGCTTTCTTT
d_call: TRBD2; v_call: TRBV5-1; j_call: TRBJ2-7; clone_size: .; cdr3_aa: CASSLGVGGYSYEQYF; cdr3_nt: TGCGCCAGCAGCTTGGGGGTCGGGGGGTACTCCTACGAGCAGTACTTC
d_call: .; v_call: TRBV9; j_call: TRBJ2-1; clone_size: .; cdr3_aa: CASSVDQSLNEQFF; cdr3_nt: TGTGCCAGCAGCGTAGATCAATCACTAAATGAGCAGTTCTTC
d_call: TRBD2; v_call: TRBV11-2; j_call: TRBJ2-3; clone_size: .; cdr3_aa: CASSLIAGGITDTQYF; cdr3_nt: TGTGCCAGCAGCTTAATAGCGGGGGGAATCACAGATACGCAGTATTTT
d_call: .; v_call: TRBV13; j_call: TRBJ2-7; clone_size: .; cdr3_aa: CASSADEQDYEQYF; cdr3_nt: TGTGCCAGCAGCGCAGACGAGCAAGACTACGAGCAGTACTTC
d_call: .; v_call: TRBV7-9; j_call: TRBJ2-1; clone_size: .; cdr3_aa: CASSSPQFNEQFF; cdr3_nt: TGTGCCAGCAGCTCCCCCCAATTCAATGAGCAGTTCTTC
d_call: .; v_call: TRBV7-9; j_call: TRBJ2-1; clone_size: .; cdr3_aa: CASSPVGGGGPHNEQFF; cdr3_nt: TGTGCCAGCAGCCCGGTCGGTGGGGGAGGTCCCCACAATGAGCAGTTCTTC
d_call: .; v_call: TRBV28; j_call: TRBJ2-7; clone_size: .; cdr3_aa: CASSLRGANYEQYF; cdr3_nt: TGTGCCAGCAGTTTAAGGGGGGCTAACTACGAGCAGTACTTC
d_call: .; v_call: TRBV27; j_call: TRBJ2-7; clone_size: once; cdr3_aa: CASSFGGYEQYF; cdr3_nt: TGTGCCAGCAGTTTTGGGGGGTACGAGCAGTACTTC
d_call: TRBD1; v_call: TRBV9; j_call: TRBJ1-5; clone_size: .; cdr3_aa: CASTQGENQPQHF; cdr3_nt: TGTGCCAGCACACAGGGGGAAAATCAGCCCCAGCATTTT
d_call: TRBD1; v_call: TRBV6-5; j_call: TRBJ2-2; clone_size: .; cdr3_aa: CASSWDRVIGELFF; cdr3_nt: TGTGCCAGCAGTTGGGACAGGGTGATCGGGGAGCTGTTTTTT
d_call: .; v_call: TRBV6-1; j_call: TRBJ1-5; clone_size: .; cdr3_aa: CASSEMEWQPQHF; cdr3_nt: TGTGCCAGCAGTGAGATGGAGTGGCAGCCCCAGCATTTT
d_call: .; v_call: TRBV7-9; j_call: TRBJ2-7; clone_size: .; cdr3_aa: CASSPAGLHSYEQYF; cdr3_nt: TGTGCCAGCAGCCCCGCCGGACTGCATTCCTACGAGCAGTACTTC
d_call: .; v_call: TRBV5-8; j_call: TRBJ1-2; clone_size: .; cdr3_aa: CASSWTAHPSGYTF; cdr3_nt: TGTGCCAGCAGCTGGACAGCACATCCTAGTGGCTACACCTTC
d_call: .; v_call: TRBV13; j_call: TRBJ1-5; clone_size: .; cdr3_aa: CASSSFREYGSHSNQPQHF; cdr3_nt: TGTGCCAGCAGCTCCTTCCGGGAATATGGGAGTCATAGCAATCAGCCCCAGCATTTT
d_call: TRBD2; v_call: TRBV29-1; j_call: TRBJ2-7; clone_size: .; cdr3_aa: CSVEAALAGAYEQYF; cdr3_nt: TGCAGCGTTGAAGCGGCCCTAGCGGGAGCCTACGAGCAGTACTTC
d_call: TRBD1; v_call: TRBV25-1; j_call: TRBJ2-7; clone_size: .; cdr3_aa: CASSDKRTGRTYEQYF; cdr3_nt: TGTGCCAGCAGTGACAAAAGGACAGGGAGAACCTACGAGCAGTACTTC
d_call: .; v_call: TRBV11-2; j_call: TRBJ2-1; clone_size: once; cdr3_aa: CASSTGPRGLVYVEQFF; cdr3_nt: TGTGCCAGCAGCACGGGACCCCGGGGCCTCGTTTATGTTGAGCAGTTCTTC
d_call: .; v_call: TRBV5-5; j_call: TRBJ2-7; clone_size: once; cdr3_aa: CASSLRSGHSYEQYF; cdr3_nt: TGTGCCAGCAGCTTGCGGAGCGGCCACTCCTACGAGCAGTACTTC
d_call: .; v_call: TRBV6-1; j_call: TRBJ2-7; clone_size: .; cdr3_aa: CASSWRDISYEQYF; cdr3_nt: TGTGCCAGCAGTTGGCGGGACATCTCCTACGAGCAGTACTTC
d_call: TRBD2; v_call: TRBV27; j_call: TRBJ2-5; clone_size: .; cdr3_aa: CASSLSGGPYQETQYF; cdr3_nt: TGTGCCAGCAGTCTTAGCGGGGGGCCGTACCAAGAGACCCAGTACTTC
d_call: .; v_call: TRBV2; j_call: TRBJ1-5; clone_size: .; cdr3_aa: CASSDAGNQPQHF; cdr3_nt: TGTGCCAGCAGTGATGCTGGAAATCAGCCCCAGCATTTT
d_call: .; v_call: TRBV7-9; j_call: TRBJ2-5; clone_size: few; cdr3_aa: CASSLDQETQYF; cdr3_nt: TGTGCCAGCAGCTTAGATCAAGAGACCCAGTACTTC
d_call: TRBD1; v_call: TRBV5-1; j_call: TRBJ2-3; clone_size: .; cdr3_aa: CASSLQGQSTDTQYF; cdr3_nt: TGCGCCAGCAGCTTGCAGGGACAGAGCACAGATACGCAGTATTTT
d_call: .; v_call: TRBV9; j_call: TRBJ1-5; clone_size: .; cdr3_aa: CASSILRGGGQPQHF; cdr3_nt: TGTGCCAGCAGCATACTTCGGGGCGGAGGTCAGCCCCAGCATTTT
d_call: .; v_call: TRBV4-1; j_call: TRBJ2-7; clone_size: .; cdr3_aa: CASSQGPADPSIKDF; cdr3_nt: TGCGCCAGCAGCCAAGGACCCGCGGATCCGTCAATAAAGGACTTC
d_call: .; v_call: TRBV19; j_call: TRBJ2-3; clone_size: .; cdr3_aa: CASSTRALTDTQYF; cdr3_nt: TGTGCCAGTAGTACCCGGGCCTTGACAGATACGCAGTATTTT
d_call: TRBD1; v_call: TRBV30; j_call: TRBJ1-5; clone_size: .; cdr3_aa: CAWSSDRGQPQHF; cdr3_nt: TGTGCCTGGAGTTCGGACAGGGGTCAGCCCCAGCATTTT
d_call: TRBD1; v_call: TRBV7-9; j_call: TRBJ2-5; clone_size: once; cdr3_aa: CASSFAIGTVDQETQYF; cdr3_nt: TGTGCCAGCAGCTTCGCTATTGGGACAGTAGACCAAGAGACCCAGTACTTC
d_call: .; v_call: TRBV2; j_call: TRBJ1-6; clone_size: .; cdr3_aa: CASSETSSYNSPLHF; cdr3_nt: TGTGCCAGCAGTGAGACCAGCTCCTATAATTCACCCCTCCACTTT
d_call: .; v_call: TRBV6-5; j_call: TRBJ2-7; clone_size: .; cdr3_aa: CASSYSTGANSYEQYF; cdr3_nt: TGTGCCAGCAGTTACTCGACAGGTGCGAACTCCTACGAGCAGTACTTC
d_call: .; v_call: TRBV19; j_call: TRBJ1-2; clone_size: .; cdr3_aa: CASRPQANYGYTF; cdr3_nt: TGTGCCAGTAGGCCACAAGCTAACTATGGCTACACCTTC
d_call: TRBD1; v_call: TRBV7-8; j_call: TRBJ2-2; clone_size: .; cdr3_aa: CASSRGQGEYGELFF; cdr3_nt: TGTGCCAGCAGCAGAGGGCAGGGGGAATACGGGGAGCTGTTTTTT
d_call: .; v_call: TRBV11-2; j_call: TRBJ2-7; clone_size: .; cdr3_aa: CASSSGHLSYEQYF; cdr3_nt: TGTGCCAGCAGCTCGGGACACCTCTCCTACGAGCAGTACTTC